These T cell receptor beta chains were read from a single sample in a study of immune heterogeneity within non-small cell lung tumors. From the multiplex PCR reads, TCRdb called clonotypes with MiXCR, one entry per CDR3 protein. The data contain 12,000 to 15,000 distinct CDR3 sequences, more than 30% of them singletons. Sequenced sample: lung tumor tissue. The receptors were sampled from a woman between 45 and 65 years old with non-small cell lung cancer. The CDR3 runs from the conserved cysteine through the conserved F or W. Fields, in order: CDR3 DNA, CDR3 protein, J gene, clone size, V gene, D gene. The D gene is left open where the match is weak. Not all rows give a size; the values are once, few, many and, for expanded clones, a class.

TGTGCCAGCAGTCTGGGGTCTTACACTGAAGCTTTCTTT	CASSLGSYTEAFF	TRBJ1-1	many	TRBV6-1	NA
TGTGCCAGCAGGAAGGGACTAGCGGGAGGGGATGGCAATGAGCAGTTCTTC	CASRKGLAGGDGNEQFF	TRBJ2-1	many	TRBV6-1	TRBD2
TGTGCCAGCTCACCACCGGGACGACTAGAAAACACTGAAGCTTTCTTT	CASSPPGRLENTEAFF	TRBJ1-1	many	TRBV18	NA
TGTGCCAGTAACGGACAGATGGGGTGGTACTTC	CASNGQMGWYF	TRBJ2-7	medium-sized	TRBV19	NA
TGTGCCAGCAGGGGTTCAGGCGGCTACACCTTC	CASRGSGGYTF	TRBJ1-2	NA	TRBV6-2/TRBV6-3	NA
TGTGCCAGCTCACCGGGGACAGGGCGGACCGAAGCTTTCTTT	CASSPGTGRTEAFF	TRBJ1-1	many	TRBV18	TRBD1
TGTGCCAGCTCACCTCGCGGATGGGGCACAGATACGCAGTATTTT	CASSPRGWGTDTQYF	TRBJ2-3	many	TRBV18	NA
TGTGCCACCACCTCACCCCGGGACAGGTGGAGCTCTGGAAACACCATATATTTT	CATTSPRDRWSSGNTIYF	TRBJ1-3	NA	TRBV24-1	TRBD1
TGTGCCACCACGGACAGGGCGCGCTATGGCTACACCTTC	CATTDRARYGYTF	TRBJ1-2	few	TRBV19	TRBD1
TGTGCCAGCAGCGTAGCTAACAGCGTTTTGGATGAGCAGTTCTTC	CASSVANSVLDEQFF	TRBJ2-1	many	TRBV9	NA
TGCGCCAGCAAGTCCACGATCGGGGCCTACGAGCAGTACTTC	CASKSTIGAYEQYF	TRBJ2-7	medium-sized	TRBV5-1	NA
TGTGCCTGGAGTGTAGCTCCCCTCGTATACGAGCAGTACTTC	CAWSVAPLVYEQYF	TRBJ2-7	medium-sized	TRBV30	NA
TGTGCCAGCTCACCATCGGCCACTGGTGAAAAACTGTTTTTT	CASSPSATGEKLFF	TRBJ1-4	few	TRBV18	NA
TGTGCCAGCAGCCAAGTGAGGGCAGAAGCTTTCTTT	CASSQVRAEAFF	TRBJ1-1	few	TRBV14	NA
TGTGCCAGAAGCGGGGTTCGGCTAGCCAAAGAGACCCAGTACTTC	CARSGVRLAKETQYF	TRBJ2-5	medium-sized	TRBV2	TRBD2
TGTGCCAGCAGCCCGACAGGGCTCCGCACAGATACGCAGTATTTT	CASSPTGLRTDTQYF	TRBJ2-3	few	TRBV7-2	TRBD1
TGTGCCAGCAGCGAAGCCGCGGGAAAGAGAGCACTGTTTTTT	CASSEAAGKRALFF	TRBJ1-4	few	TRBV7-9	NA
TGTGCCAGCAGCTTCTCCTCTGGGCGGGGTAATGAAAAACTGTTTTTT	CASSFSSGRGNEKLFF	TRBJ1-4	few	TRBV5-5	NA
TGTGCCAGCACCAACCAGGGAGGGATGTATAGCAATCAGCCCCAGCATTTT	CASTNQGGMYSNQPQHF	TRBJ1-5	few	TRBV6-1	NA
TGCAGTGCTAGCAAGTCGGCAGGGGGAAACACTGAAGCTTTCTTT	CSASKSAGGNTEAFF	TRBJ1-1	NA	TRBV20-1	TRBD1
TGTGAATTCCGGGGAACTGAAGCTTTCTTT	CEFRGTEAFF	TRBJ1-1	many	TRBV25-1	NA
TGTGCCACTCTAAGGACAGGGGAAGGCTACACCTTC	CATLRTGEGYTF	TRBJ1-2	few	TRBV10-3	TRBD1
TGTGCCAGCAGCCGGGGGACAGTTAGCACAGATACGCAGTATTTT	CASSRGTVSTDTQYF	TRBJ2-3	NA	TRBV5-1	NA
TGCGCCAGCAGCCGATTGCACACAGATACGCAGTATTTT	CASSRLHTDTQYF	TRBJ2-3	NA	TRBV5-1	NA
TGTGCCAGCAGGGGCCGCCCCCGCACAGATACGCAGTATTTT	CASRGRPRTDTQYF	TRBJ2-3	NA	TRBV6-2/TRBV6-3	NA
TGCAGTGCAATACTAGCGGGAAAAGACAACGAGCAGTACTTC	CSAILAGKDNEQYF	TRBJ2-7	NA	TRBV20-1	TRBD2
TGTGCCAGCAGTTATAAGGGGGCGCGAGGCTACACCTTC	CASSYKGARGYTF	TRBJ1-2	NA	TRBV6-9	TRBD1
TGTGCCAGCAGCTTCGGAGGGTATCCTAGCACAGATACGCAGTATTTT	CASSFGGYPSTDTQYF	TRBJ2-3	NA	TRBV5-6	NA
TGCGCCAGCAGCTTGAGTCTGGGACTCAGGGATGGCTACACCTTC	CASSLSLGLRDGYTF	TRBJ1-2	few	TRBV5-1	NA
TGTGCCTGGAGTGGTTACGGGGGCAATGAGCAGTTCTTC	CAWSGYGGNEQFF	TRBJ2-1	medium-sized	TRBV30	NA
TGTGCCAGCAGCCCCGCCGGGGACACAGATATGCAGTATTTT	CASSPAGDTDMQYF	TRBJ2-3	NA	TRBV9	NA
TGTGCCAGTAGCCCTTTAATATCAAGACAGGGGGCGCATGGCTATGGCTACACCTTC	CASSPLISRQGAHGYGYTF	TRBJ1-2	NA	TRBV19	TRBD1
TGTGCCAGCAGACCCCCGGGACTAGCTTCAGATACGCAGTATTTT	CASRPPGLASDTQYF	TRBJ2-3	many	TRBV7-9	TRBD2
TGTGCCAGCAGCTTACACGGAGGGGGCAATCAGCCCCAGCATTTT	CASSLHGGGNQPQHF	TRBJ1-5	few	TRBV6-2/TRBV6-3	NA
TGCAGTGCTTGCCCGCTAGCGGGGGGATACAATGAGCAGTTCTTC	CSACPLAGGYNEQFF	TRBJ2-1	many	TRBV20-1	TRBD2
TGTGCCAGCAGCTTACCCCCTAGCGGCACAGATACGCAGTATTTT	CASSLPPSGTDTQYF	TRBJ2-3	many	TRBV7-2	NA
TGTGCCAGCAGCCAATTCGTGATAGGAACTCGCAACACCGGGGAGCTGTTTTTT	CASSQFVIGTRNTGELFF	TRBJ2-2	NA	TRBV16	NA
TGCAGTGCTAGAGATCGAACCCCAGGTCTAGCGGGGGCATGGTACGAGCAGTACTTC	CSARDRTPGLAGAWYEQYF	TRBJ2-7	NA	TRBV20-1	TRBD2
TGCAGTGCTCCGACTAGTACCTACGAGCAGTACTTC	CSAPTSTYEQYF	TRBJ2-7	many	TRBV20-1	NA
TGTGCCAGCAGCCGGCGGGGCGGGGGGGATTCTGGTGGGGCCAACGTCCTGACTTTC	CASSRRGGGDSGGANVLTF	TRBJ2-6	NA	TRBV3-1	TRBD2
TGTGCCAGCATGGAAGGGGCTCGACGCGAGCAGTACTTC	CASMEGARREQYF	TRBJ2-7	many	TRBV12-3/TRBV12-4	NA
TGTGCCAGCAGTCGCATCGACACAATTAACACTGAAGCTTTCTTT	CASSRIDTINTEAFF	TRBJ1-1	NA	TRBV6-2/TRBV6-3	NA
TGTGCCAGCAGTGCCGGGACGCCAGGGCAGCCCCAGCATTTT	CASSAGTPGQPQHF	TRBJ1-5	NA	TRBV6-4	NA